The 29 T cell receptor beta chains below come from one sample, sequenced in a study of shared clonotypes between healthy human individuals. Generated by immunoSEQ multiplex PCR, the TCRdb table keeps only in-frame clones and is missing some. The sample lists about 2,100,000 clones, about 92% occurring once. It was CD45RO-negative cells, positively selected for CCR7, that made up naive CD8 cells, with terminally differentiated effector memory CD45RA+ cells excluded. Sample: naive CD8+ T cells from PBMCs. The receptors stem from a young man in good health. Some clones in this sample may be carry-over from other donors' samples.

This chain uses TRBV5-6 with TRBJ2-7; TRBD2 matches 10 bases. V lost 5 bases, J lost 2 bases, and 4 bases stayed unmatched. The CDR3 sequence is 14 residues long. CDR1 is SGHDT, CDR2 YYEEEE, per germline. CDR3 nucleotide sequence: TGTGCCAGCAGTGGGACTAGCGAAACCTACGAGCAGTACTTC. It codes for CASSGTSETYEQYF.

The rearrangement joins TRBV5-6 to TRBJ1-2; no clear D. CDR1 and CDR2 (germline): SGHDT, YYEEEE. Trimming pared 1 base from V and 5 bases from J, leaving 9 bases between. The CDR3 runs to 13 residues. CDR3 protein: CASSLSSGYGYTF. The CDR3 DNA follows: TGTGCCAGCAGCTTGTCCAGTGGGTATGGCTACACCTTC.

The chain links TRBV4-1 to TRBJ2-4, with D possibly matching TRBD2 (6 bases). CDR1 is MGHRA and CDR2 is YSYEKL in the germline V gene. Trimming cost V 4 bases and J 2 bases, with 12 bases left between them. The CDR3 has 15 amino acids. CDR3 in DNA: TGCGCCAGCAGCCTAACGACTAGTCCCAAAAACATTCAGTACTTC. Translated: CASSLTTSPKNIQYF.

This clone was seen just once. The chain employs TRBV9 and TRBJ2-1, with D possibly called TRBD1 or TRBD2 (5 bases each). Trimming pared 6 bases from V and 4 bases from J, leaving 14 bases between. The germline gives CDR1 SGDLS, CDR2 YYNGEE. The CDR3 is 14 amino acids. For the CDR3, the DNA is TGTGCCAGCAACCCGGGACGGGCATACAATGAGCAGTTCTTC. It codes for CASNPGRAYNEQFF.

The chain joins TRBV13 to TRBJ2-5; TRBD1 aligns across 12 bases. The CDR3 runs 15 residues. The J segment lost 5 bases and the V segment lost 5 bases, leaving 6 bases of the junction unmatched. CDR1 and CDR2 from the germline V gene are PRHDT and FYEKMQ (reference sequence). DNA of the CDR3: TGTGCCAGCAGCCCCCGGGACAGGGGGCGTGAGACCCAGTACTTC. The encoded protein is CASSPRDRGRETQYF.

The rearrangement uses TRBV2 and TRBJ2-7; D is unresolved. The CDR3 has 12 amino acids. V lost 4 bases and J 1 base, leaving 5 bases between the germline ends. Germline CDR1 reads SNHLY; CDR2 reads FYNNEI. The CDR3 spells CASSVLSYEQYF. CDR3 in DNA: TGTGCCAGCAGTGTCCTTTCCTACGAGCAGTACTTC.

V and J are TRBV4-2 and TRBJ2-7; 7 bases map to TRBD1. The CDR3 has 17 amino acids. Germline CDR1 and CDR2: LGHNA and YNFKEQ. Unmatched junction bases numbered 14, after V lost 0 bases and J lost 6 bases. The CDR3 DNA is TGTGCCAGCAGCCAAGATGCGCAGGGGGTTTTACAAGGCGAGCAGTACTTC. Encoded protein: CASSQDAQGVLQGEQYF.

The chain combines TRBV6-1 with TRBJ2-2, with TRBD1 as a possible D gene (5 bases). The CDR3 has 16 residues. Germline CDR1 is MNHNS and CDR2 is SASEGT. V lost 1 base, J lost 6 bases, and 15 bases lay in between. CDR3 in DNA: TGTGCCAGCAGTGAAGAGGCAGGGAAGGGTCCCGGGGAGCTGTTTTTT. Encoded protein: CASSEEAGKGPGELFF.

This chain joins TRBV7-9 and TRBJ2-1; either TRBD1 or TRBD2 may supply D (5 bases each). The ends were cut back, 5 bases at V and 7 bases at J, with 12 bases in the middle. This CDR3 has 13 residues. Germline V gene sequence: CDR1 SEHNR, CDR2 FQNEAQ (reference sequence). The CDR3 region has the DNA TGTGCCAGCAGCACGGGACCTGATAATGAGCAGTTCTTC. Its translation is CASSTGPDNEQFF.

This clone was counted a single time. The rearrangement uses TRBV21-1 and TRBJ2-5. TRBV21-1 is shown as a pseudogene. The CDR3 is 13 residues long. The CDR3 DNA follows: TGTGCCAGCAGCAAAGGGGACCGGGAGACCCAGTACTTC. Its translation: CASSKGDRETQYF.

The chain carries TRBV30 and TRBJ2-5; TRBD2 aligns across 9 bases. Germline V gene lookup returns CDR1 GTSNPN and CDR2 SVGIG (reference sequence). Trimming at V came to 0 bases and at J to 2 bases, leaving 4 bases not matched to a gene. The CDR3 loop spans 15 amino acids. Written as DNA, the CDR3 is TGTGCCTGGAGTGTACCCACTAGCGGGCAAGAGACCCAGTACTTC. Protein sequence: CAWSVPTSGQETQYF.

The J gene is TRBJ1-2, the V gene TRBV7-9; TRBD1 aligns across 9 bases. Trimming took 5 bases from V and 5 from J; bases not matched to a gene: 12. Germline V gene sequence: CDR1 SEHNR, CDR2 FQNEAQ (reference sequence). The CDR3 spans 16 residues. The chain's CDR3 is CASSHDGTGNPYGYTF. CDR3 coding DNA: TGTGCCAGCAGCCACGACGGGACAGGGAACCCTTATGGCTACACCTTC.

The J gene is TRBJ2-2, the V gene TRBV28; 9 nucleotides match TRBD1. The V gene end was trimmed by 7 bases and the J gene end by 4 bases; junction bases not matched to a gene: 10. The CDR3 is made up of 16 amino acids. The germline V gene has CDR1 MDHEN and CDR2 SYDVKM. The CDR3 loop is CASTSTGGLVTGELFF. DNA for the CDR3: TGTGCCAGCACCAGTACAGGGGGCCTGGTCACCGGGGAGCTGTTTTTT.

The J gene is TRBJ2-1, the V gene TRBV4-2, with TRBD2 matching over 14 bases. CDR1 is LGHNA, CDR2 YNFKEQ, per germline. The CDR3 sequence is 18 residues long. Trimming at V came to 1 base and at J to 7 bases, leaving 9 bases not matched to a gene. The chain's CDR3 is CASSQGTSGRPLWNEQFF. CDR3 coding DNA: TGTGCCAGCAGCCAAGGGACTAGCGGGAGGCCCCTTTGGAATGAGCAGTTCTTC.

CDR3 amino acids: CASSLGSGREQYF. The DNA of the CDR3 is TGTGCCAGCAGTTTAGGTTCCGGGCGCGAGCAGTACTTC. The V gene is TRBV28, the J gene TRBJ2-7; no reliable D call. V was trimmed by 2 bases and J by 6 bases, leaving 11 bases between them. This CDR3 is 13 amino acids long. Germline CDR1 reads MDHEN; CDR2 reads SYDVKM.

A note on this clone: This sample also contains other DNA sequences that code for the same CDR3. Written as DNA, the CDR3 is TGTGCCAGCAGTTGGGGGAGTACCGGGGAGCTGTTTTTT. Protein: CASSWGSTGELFF. V and J are TRBV27 and TRBJ2-2; D is perhaps TRBD1 or TRBD2 (5 bases each). CDR3 size: 13 residues. CDR1 is MNHEY and CDR2 is SMNVEV in the germline V gene (reference sequence). Trimming left V 4 bases short and J 5 bases short, with 8 bases between.

The rearrangement links TRBV19 to TRBJ1-1, with TRBD1 identical over 7 bases. CDR1 and CDR2 from the germline V gene are LNHDA and SQIVND (reference sequence). The length of the CDR3 is 15 residues. V shed 5 bases, J shed 5 bases, and the junction held 11 bases outside the gene matches. The CDR3 reads CASSARQGVVTEAFF. CDR3 coding DNA: TGTGCCAGTAGTGCCCGACAGGGTGTAGTTACTGAAGCTTTCTTT.

V gene TRBV5-1 combines with J gene TRBJ2-7; 8 nucleotides agree with TRBD1. The CDR3 length is 15 residues. Losses at the gene ends were 2 bases for V and 4 bases for J; bases not matched to a gene: 8. Germline CDR1 and CDR2: SGHRS and YFSETQ. CDR3 region: CASSLTGTGKYEQYF. The CDR3 DNA reads as TGCGCCAGCAGCTTAACCGGGACAGGAAAATACGAGCAGTACTTC.

Concerning this clone: This CDR3 is also generated by other DNA sequences in the sample. J is TRBJ2-7 and V is TRBV27; D remains unclear. Trimming removed 1 base from V and 3 bases from J, with 7 bases in between. Germline values: CDR1 MNHEY, CDR2 SMNVEV (reference sequence). This CDR3 comprises 13 residues. CDR3 region: CASSLWVNYEQYF. CDR3 DNA sequence: TGTGCCAGCAGTTTATGGGTCAACTACGAGCAGTACTTC.

DNA of the CDR3: TGTGCCAGCAGTTTATGGGGCAGCATGAACACTGAAGCTTTCTTT. This codes for CASSLWGSMNTEAFF. V and J are TRBV28 and TRBJ1-1; no definite D call. V dropped 0 bases and J dropped 0 bases, with 8 bases sitting between them. The germline V gene encodes CDR1 MDHEN and CDR2 SYDVKM. There are 15 residues in the CDR3.

The chain is built from TRBV21-1 and TRBJ2-7; the DNA was not compared with TRBD2, the D call given in the table. TRBV21-1 is termed a pseudogene. This CDR3 has 13 amino acids. The CDR3 DNA follows: TGTGCCAGCAGCCCTCGAGACTCCTACGAGCAGTACTTC. Protein: CASSPRDSYEQYF.

This sequence joins TRBV30 and TRBJ2-7, with TRBD2 as a possible D gene (7 bases). CDR3 length: 12 residues. Per the germline V gene, CDR1 is GTSNPN and CDR2 is SVGIG (reference sequence). Deletions cut 7 bases from V and 4 bases from J, with 14 bases between. The CDR3, as DNA: TGTGCCTCCACGGGGAGGGGGTACGAGCAGTACTTC. Its translation: CASTGRGYEQYF.

The chain couples TRBV5-1 to TRBJ2-1; 10 bases are a match to TRBD2. Germline CDR1 and CDR2: SGHRS and YFSETQ. The V segment lost 0 bases and the J segment 4 bases; nucleotides outside the gene matches: 7. The CDR3 is made up of 17 amino acids. CDR3 residues: CASSLVPGLASYNEQFF. Here the CDR3 DNA reads TGCGCCAGCAGCTTGGTTCCGGGACTAGCGTCTTACAATGAGCAGTTCTTC.

This clone was seen more than once but under ten times. This chain links TRBV7-9 with TRBJ1-3; 8 bases are shared with TRBD1. The germline gives CDR1 SEHNR, CDR2 FQNEAQ (reference sequence). Trimming removed 8 bases from V and 2 bases from J; junction bases left unmatched: 8. CDR3 size: 15 residues. This CDR3 is CASVSETGAGNTIYF. The CDR3 DNA is TGTGCCAGCGTTTCCGAGACAGGGGCTGGAAACACCATATATTTT.

In DNA, the CDR3 is TGTGCCAGCAGCTTAAGCAGGGTCCCCTACGAGCAGTACTTC. Translated, it gives CASSLSRVPYEQYF. The rearrangement joins TRBV11-2 to TRBJ2-7, with a weak D call TRBD1 (5 bases). The CDR3 is made up of 14 amino acids. V was trimmed by 2 bases and J by 2 bases, leaving 10 bases between them. The germline V gene encodes CDR1 SGHAT and CDR2 FQNNGV. The whole variable domain, remainder taken from reference TRBV11-2 and TRBJ2-7, is EAGVAQSPRYKIIEKRQSVAFWCNPISGHATLYWYQQILGQGPKLLIQFQNNGVVDDSQLPKDRFSAERLKGVDSTLKIQPAKLEDSAVYLCASSLSRVPYEQYFGPGTRLTVT.

This chain links TRBV28 with TRBJ2-2, with 10 bases fitting TRBD2. The CDR3 length is 14 residues. The J segment lost 5 bases and the V segment lost 8 bases, leaving 5 bases of the junction unmatched. Looked up from germline, CDR1 is MDHEN and CDR2 is SYDVKM. Written as DNA, the CDR3 is TGTGCCAGCCTAATAGCGGGGGGAACCGGGGAGCTGTTTTTT. This sequence encodes CASLIAGGTGELFF.

V usage is TRBV7-9 and J usage is TRBJ2-7; no reliable D call. This CDR3 region has 11 residues. The V end was cut by 1 base, the J end by 9 bases, with 7 bases between. Germline V gene lookup returns CDR1 SEHNR and CDR2 FQNEAQ (reference sequence). CDR3 amino acids: CASSLEGGQYF. CDR3 nucleotides: TGTGCCAGCAGCTTAGAGGGTGGGCAGTACTTC.

V and J are TRBV5-4 and TRBJ1-2, with 9 bases matching TRBD1. This CDR3 has 13 residues. V was pared by 4 bases and J by 7 bases, with 5 bases of the junction left unmatched. Germline CDR1 and CDR2: SGHNT and YYREEE (reference sequence). Here the CDR3 DNA reads TGTGCCAGCAGCCCGGACAGGGGTGGTGGCTACACCTTC. As protein: CASSPDRGGGYTF.

In regard to this clone: At one end, the junction sequence differs from germline, possibly due to a read error. The chain links TRBV7-6 to TRBJ2-7, with 9 bases lining up with TRBD1. In germline, CDR1 is SGHVS, CDR2 FNYEAQ. The CDR3 length is 14 residues. CDR3 sequence: CVSGNRGRVDEQYF. CDR3 nucleotide sequence: TGTGTCAGCGGCAACAGGGGGCGAGTCGACGAGCAGTACTTC.